This entry features one T cell receptor (beta chain) sequence. Its antigen is still unknown. A read error may be the cause here, since a much bigger clone is one base away. This sample is drawn from a study of T cells in Graves' hyperthyroidism and ophthalmopathy. Study overall: At the time of initial diagnosis and before any treatment, peripheral blood was collected.

Notes on the study in general: Patients with ophthalmopathy were separated from those with stable hyperthyroidism by a 13 V-J model.

The TCR beta CDR3 regions underwent amplification using RNA transcripts as the source. The TCR CDR3 was amplified in a first-round RT-PCR using the HTBI primer set. One entry per CDR3 protein results from TCRdb running MiXCR on the multiplex PCR reads. The sample yields over 700,000 distinct CDR3 sequences, approximately 40% seen once. The CDR3 consists of 12 residues. V gave up 10 bases and J gave up 7 bases; unmatched junction bases: 4. CDR1 is ENHRY and CDR2 is SYGVKD in the germline V gene. The receptor was isolated from a man between 18 and 35 years old with Graves' hyperthyroidism. The chain recombines TRBV10-3 with TRBJ1-6, with TRBD1 matching over 7 bases. Sequencing was performed on blood. The CDR3 sequence: CATGTENSPLHF. The CDR3 DNA follows: TGTGCCACCGGGACAGAGAATTCACCCCTCCACTTT.